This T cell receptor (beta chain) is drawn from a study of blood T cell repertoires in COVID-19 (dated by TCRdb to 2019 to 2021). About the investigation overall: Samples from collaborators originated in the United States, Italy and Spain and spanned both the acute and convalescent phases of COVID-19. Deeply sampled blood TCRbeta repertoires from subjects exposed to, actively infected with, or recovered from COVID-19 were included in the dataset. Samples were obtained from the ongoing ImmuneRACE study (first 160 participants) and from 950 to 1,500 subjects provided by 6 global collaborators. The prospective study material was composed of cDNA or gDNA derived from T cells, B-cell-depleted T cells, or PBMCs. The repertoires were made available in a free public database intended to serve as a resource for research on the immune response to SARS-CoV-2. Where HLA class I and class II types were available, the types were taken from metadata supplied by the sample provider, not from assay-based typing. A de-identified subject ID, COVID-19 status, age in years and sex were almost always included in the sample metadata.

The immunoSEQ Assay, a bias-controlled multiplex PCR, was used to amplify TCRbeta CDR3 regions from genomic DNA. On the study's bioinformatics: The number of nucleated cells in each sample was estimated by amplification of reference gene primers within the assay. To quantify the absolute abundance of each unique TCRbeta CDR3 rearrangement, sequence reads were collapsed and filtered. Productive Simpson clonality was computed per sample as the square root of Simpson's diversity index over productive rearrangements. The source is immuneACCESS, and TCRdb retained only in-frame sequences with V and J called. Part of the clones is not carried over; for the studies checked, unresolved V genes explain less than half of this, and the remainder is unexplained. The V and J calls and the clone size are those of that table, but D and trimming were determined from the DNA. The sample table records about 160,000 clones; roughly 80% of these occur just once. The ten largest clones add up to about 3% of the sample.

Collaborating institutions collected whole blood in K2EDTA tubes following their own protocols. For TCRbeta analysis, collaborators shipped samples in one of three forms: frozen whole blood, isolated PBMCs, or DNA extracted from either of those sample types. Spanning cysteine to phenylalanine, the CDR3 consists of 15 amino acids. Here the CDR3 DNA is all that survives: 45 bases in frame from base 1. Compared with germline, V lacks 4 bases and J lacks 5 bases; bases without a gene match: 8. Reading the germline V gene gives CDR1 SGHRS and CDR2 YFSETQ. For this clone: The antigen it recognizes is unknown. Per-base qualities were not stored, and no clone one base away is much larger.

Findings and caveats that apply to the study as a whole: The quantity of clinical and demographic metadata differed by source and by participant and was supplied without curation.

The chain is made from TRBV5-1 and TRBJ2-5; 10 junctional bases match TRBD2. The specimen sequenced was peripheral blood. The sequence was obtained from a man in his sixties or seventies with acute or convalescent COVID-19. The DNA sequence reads TGCGCCAGCAGCGAAACCGGGACTAGCGATGAGACCCAGTACTTC. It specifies CASSETGTSDETQYF.